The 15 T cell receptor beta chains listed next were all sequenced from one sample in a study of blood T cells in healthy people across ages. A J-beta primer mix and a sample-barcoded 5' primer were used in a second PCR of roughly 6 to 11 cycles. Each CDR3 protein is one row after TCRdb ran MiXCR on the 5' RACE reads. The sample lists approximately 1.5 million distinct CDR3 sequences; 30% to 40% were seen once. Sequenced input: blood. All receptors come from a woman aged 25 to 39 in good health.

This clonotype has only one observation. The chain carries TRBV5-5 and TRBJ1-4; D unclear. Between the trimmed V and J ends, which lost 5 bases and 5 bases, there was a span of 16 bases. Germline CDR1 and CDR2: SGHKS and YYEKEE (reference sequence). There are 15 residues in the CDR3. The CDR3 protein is CASSLHGGANEKLFF. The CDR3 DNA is TGTGCCAGCAGTCTTCACGGTGGAGCGAATGAAAAACTGTTTTTT.

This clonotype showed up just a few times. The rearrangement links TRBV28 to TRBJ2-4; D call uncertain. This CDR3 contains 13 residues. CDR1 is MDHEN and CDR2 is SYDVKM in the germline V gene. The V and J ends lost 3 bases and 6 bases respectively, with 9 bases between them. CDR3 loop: CASSLGTRNIQYF. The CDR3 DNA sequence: TGTGCCAGCAGTTTGGGAACGAGAAACATTCAGTACTTC. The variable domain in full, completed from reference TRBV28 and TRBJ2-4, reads DVKVTQSSRYLVKRTGEKVFLECVQDMDHENMFWYRQDPGLGLRLIYFSYDVKMKEKGDIPEGYSVSREKKERFSLILESASTNQTSMYLCASSLGTRNIQYFGAGTRLSVL.

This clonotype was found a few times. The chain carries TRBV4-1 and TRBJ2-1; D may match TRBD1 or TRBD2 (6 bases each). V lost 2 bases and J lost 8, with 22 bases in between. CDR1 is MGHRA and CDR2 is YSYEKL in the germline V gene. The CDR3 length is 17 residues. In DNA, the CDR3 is TGCGCCAGCAGCCAACCCAGGGGCGGGAACTTTTTGGATGAGCAGTTCTTC. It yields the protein CASSQPRGGNFLDEQFF.

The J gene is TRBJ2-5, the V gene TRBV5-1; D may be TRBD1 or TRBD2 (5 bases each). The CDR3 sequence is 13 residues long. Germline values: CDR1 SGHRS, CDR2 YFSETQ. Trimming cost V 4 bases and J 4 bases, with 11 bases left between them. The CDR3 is CASSPGTPETQYF. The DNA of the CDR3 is TGCGCCAGCAGCCCCGGGACCCCAGAGACCCAGTACTTC.

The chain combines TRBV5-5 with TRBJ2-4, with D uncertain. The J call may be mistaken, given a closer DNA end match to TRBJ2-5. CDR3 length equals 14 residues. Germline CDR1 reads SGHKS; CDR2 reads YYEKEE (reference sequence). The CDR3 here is CASTYIRRRETQYF. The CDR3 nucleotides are TGTGCCAGCACTTACATACGACGTCGAGAGACCCAGTACTTC.

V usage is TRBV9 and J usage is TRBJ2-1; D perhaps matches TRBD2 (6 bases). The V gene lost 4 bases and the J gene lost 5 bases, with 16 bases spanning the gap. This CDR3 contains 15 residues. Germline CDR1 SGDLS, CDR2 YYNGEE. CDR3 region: CASSPRGAPNNEQFF. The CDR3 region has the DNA TGTGCCAGCAGCCCCCGCGGGGCCCCCAACAATGAGCAGTTCTTC.

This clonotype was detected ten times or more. CDR3 sequence reads: CASSLGSYYEQYF. DNA for the CDR3: TGCGCCAGCAGCTTGGGGTCCTACTACGAGCAGTACTTC. The gene calls are TRBV5-1 and TRBJ2-7, with D unresolved. V lost 0 bases and J 3 bases, leaving 7 bases between the germline ends. Germline-derived CDR1 and CDR2 are SGHRS and YFSETQ. The CDR3 is 13 amino acids.

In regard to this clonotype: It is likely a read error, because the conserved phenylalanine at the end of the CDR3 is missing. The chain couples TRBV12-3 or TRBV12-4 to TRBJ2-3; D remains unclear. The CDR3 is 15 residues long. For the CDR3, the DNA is TGTGCCAGCAGTTTTATGCGAGGTAGCTCAGATGCGCAGTATTCT. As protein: CASSFMRGSSDAQYS.

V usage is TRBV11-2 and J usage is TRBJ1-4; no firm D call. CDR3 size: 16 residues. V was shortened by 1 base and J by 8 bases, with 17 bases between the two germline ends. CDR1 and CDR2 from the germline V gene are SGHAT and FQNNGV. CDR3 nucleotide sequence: TGTGCCAGCAGCTTAGGTCCACGGAAACCCGGGGAAAAACTGTTTTTT. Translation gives CASSLGPRKPGEKLFF.

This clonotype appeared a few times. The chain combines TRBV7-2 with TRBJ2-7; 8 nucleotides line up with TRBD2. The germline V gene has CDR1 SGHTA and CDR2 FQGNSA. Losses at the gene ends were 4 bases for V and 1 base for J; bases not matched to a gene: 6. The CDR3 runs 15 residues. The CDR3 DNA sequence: TGTGCCAGCAGCTCAGTCGGGGGGGTTTCCTACGAGCAGTACTTC. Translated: CASSSVGGVSYEQYF.

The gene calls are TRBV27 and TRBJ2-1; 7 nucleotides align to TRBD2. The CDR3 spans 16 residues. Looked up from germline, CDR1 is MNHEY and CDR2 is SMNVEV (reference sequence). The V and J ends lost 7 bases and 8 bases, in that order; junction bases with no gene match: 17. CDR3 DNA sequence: TGTGCCAGCACACATCGACCCGGACTAGGAGCGGATGAGCAGTTCTTC. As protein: CASTHRPGLGADEQFF.

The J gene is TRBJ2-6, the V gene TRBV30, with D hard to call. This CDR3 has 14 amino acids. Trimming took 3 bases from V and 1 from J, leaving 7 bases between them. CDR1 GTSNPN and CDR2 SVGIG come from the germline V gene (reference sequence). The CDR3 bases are TGTGCCTGGAGCAGGTTTTCTGGGGCCAACGTCCTGACTTTC. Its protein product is CAWSRFSGANVLTF. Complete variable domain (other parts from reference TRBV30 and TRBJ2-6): SQTIHQWPATLVQPVGSPLSLECTVEGTSNPNLYWYRQAAGRGLQLLFYSVGIGQISSEVPQNLSASRPQDRQFILSSKKLLLSDSGFYLCAWSRFSGANVLTFGAGSRLTVL.

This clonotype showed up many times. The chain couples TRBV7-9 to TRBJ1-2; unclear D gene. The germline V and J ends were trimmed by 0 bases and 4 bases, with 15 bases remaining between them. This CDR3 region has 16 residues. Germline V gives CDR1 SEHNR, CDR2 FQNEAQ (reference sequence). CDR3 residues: CASSLAPGSGPYGYTF. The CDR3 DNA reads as TGTGCCAGCAGCTTAGCTCCGGGCAGCGGCCCCTATGGCTACACCTTC.

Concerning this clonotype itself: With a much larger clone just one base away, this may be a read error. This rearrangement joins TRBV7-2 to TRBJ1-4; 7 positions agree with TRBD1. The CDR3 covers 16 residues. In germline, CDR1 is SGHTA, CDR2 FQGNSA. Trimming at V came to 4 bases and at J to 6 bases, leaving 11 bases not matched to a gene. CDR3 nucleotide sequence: TGTGCCAGCAGCTCGACAGGGTCGTGGACTGATGAAAAACTGTTTTTT. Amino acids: CASSSTGSWTDEKLFF.

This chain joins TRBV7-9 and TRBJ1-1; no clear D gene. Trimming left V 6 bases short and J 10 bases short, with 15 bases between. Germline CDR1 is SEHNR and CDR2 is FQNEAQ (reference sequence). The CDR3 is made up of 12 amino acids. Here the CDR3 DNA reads TGTGCCAGCAGATCGAGCGAGTCTGTAGCTTTCTTT. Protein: CASRSSESVAFF. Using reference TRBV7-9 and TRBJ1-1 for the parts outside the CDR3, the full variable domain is DTGVSQNPRHKITKRGQNVTFRCDPISEHNRLYWYRQTLGQGPEFLTYFQNEAQLEKSRLLSDRFSAERPKGSFSTLEIQRTEQGDSAMYLCASRSSESVAFFGQGTRLTVV.